This T cell receptor (beta chain) was documented in a study of cytotoxic CD8 clonotypes in ibrutinib-treated CLL (dated by TCRdb to 2020 to 2023). About the full investigation: The cohort was composed of about 10 relapsed/refractory and approximately 16 treatment-naive patients; IGHV unmutated status was identified in approximately 18 patients. Of the 70 to 90 people in the trial, approximately 28 had longitudinal samples available. Cryopreserved peripheral blood mononuclear cells were obtained before treatment, at response, and at either sustained remission or disease progression. Partial responses were observed in about 24 patients and complete responses in 2; after a median follow-up of 68 months, remission was maintained in approximately 14 patients and progression was observed in approximately twelve. Samples at response were collected after a median of about 13 months of treatment, with a range of roughly 6 to 40 months. An average of around 260,000 productive templates and 94,082 productive rearrangements was obtained per sample. Every sample from remission and from progressive disease was obtained while the patients were still on ibrutinib. The paper's findings and limits, for the study overall: Baseline clonality was found to be higher than that of age-matched healthy donors and was strongly correlated with circulating CD8+ T-cell counts. Clonality increased at ibrutinib response, stayed stable in sustained remission, and fell back toward baseline at progression. Public clonotypes were rare and either contracted or stayed stable during treatment, and the rise in clonality at ibrutinib response reflected the expansion of private clonotypes. Sampling times were not matched between sustained-remission and progressing patients, and lymph node repertoires were not studied.

Remarks on this clone: Its antigen remains unidentified. One base away there is no much larger clone; base qualities are not given.

Each clonotype received, on average, about 9.7x coverage in deep resolution sequencing performed on a MiSeq, where the target depth lay between 1 in 1 million and 1 in 200,000 T cells. The immunoSEQ hsTCRB Kit was used to generate TCR beta libraries. Per the source publication's procedure: Data were analyzed with ImmunoSEQ Data Assistant and ImmunoSEQ Analyzer, with V, D and J genes assigned per IMGT definitions. Clonality, which ranges from 0 to 1, was calculated as one minus the normalized Shannon entropy of productive rearrangement frequencies. Public clonotype analysis was restricted to overrepresented clonotypes comprising at least 0.05% of each patient's repertoire. Thirteen age-matched healthy donor repertoires from immuneACCESS were used as controls for clonality. This is the immuneACCESS table as TCRdb keeps it, with only in-frame sequences that have V and J called. A part of the clones is gone; compared with another copy, unresolved V genes explain less than half, and the rest is unexplained. D and trimming were read from the DNA, whereas the V and J calls and clone size are those reported in that table. This sample has 200,000 to 250,000 clones in its table, and around 70% of those were observed once. The top ten clonotypes cover about 6.2% of the sample.

The time point label for this specimen denotes: about eleven months on ibrutinib. For TCR beta library preparation, approximately 2 micrograms of genomic DNA was extracted from cryopreserved PBMCs. High-throughput TCR beta sequencing was performed on longitudinal blood samples from CLL patients receiving ibrutinib monotherapy. The patients took part in an open-label, single-center phase 2 trial of ibrutinib monotherapy. The CDR3 holds 11 amino acids from the cysteine to the phenylalanine. CDR3 DNA only is kept here, 33 bases in frame from base 1. CDR1 SEHNR and CDR2 FQNEAQ were looked up in the germline V gene (reference sequence). V is clipped by 5 bases and J by 6 bases, and the sequence between their germline boundaries is 5 bases long.

The sequence links TRBV7-9 to TRBJ2-1; no D segment can be confidently identified. Here the sequenced sample was PBMCs, taken after 12 months of ibrutinib treatment. The clonotype was recovered from a human donor with chronic lymphocytic leukemia. The sequenced DNA: TGTGCCAGCAGCACCACCAATGAGCAGTTCTTC. It translates as CASSTTNEQFF. Beyond the CDR3, the reference TRBV7-9 and TRBJ2-1 genes provide the residues; the full variable domain reads: DTGVSQNPRHKITKRGQNVTFRCDPISEHNRLYWYRQTLGQGPEFLTYFQNEAQLEKSRLLSDRFSAERPKGSFSTLEIQRTEQGDSAMYLCASSTTNEQFFGPGTRLTVL.